This TCR beta chain originates from a study of T cell changes during pregnancy in multiple sclerosis. Produced via immunoSEQ multiplex PCR; TCRdb's table is partial and in-frame only. The sample shows tens of thousands of clones, 92% of them seen only once. The sequence came from a female donor in good health, enrolled as a control in a pregnancy study. Here the sequenced sample was CD8+ T cells from peripheral blood mononuclear cells, taken in the third trimester of pregnancy.

Here the CDR3 reads CAIIPFKGRLYTEAFF. The DNA of the CDR3 is TGTGCCATTATCCCCTTTAAGGGGAGGTTGTACACTGAAGCTTTCTTT. This chain uses TRBV19 with TRBJ1-1, with D possibly matching TRBD1 (5 bases). Germline V gives CDR1 LNHDA, CDR2 SQIVND (reference sequence). The CDR3 covers 16 residues. Trimming shortened V by 10 bases and J by 3 bases, and 24 bases separated the two germline ends. The variable domain in full, with the rest retrieved from reference TRBV19 and TRBJ1-1, is DGGITQSPKYLFRKEGQNVTLSCEQNLNHDAMYWYRQDPGQGLRLIYYSQIVNDFQKGDIAEGYSVSREKKESFPLTVTSAQKNPTAFYLCAIIPFKGRLYTEAFFGQGTRLTVV.